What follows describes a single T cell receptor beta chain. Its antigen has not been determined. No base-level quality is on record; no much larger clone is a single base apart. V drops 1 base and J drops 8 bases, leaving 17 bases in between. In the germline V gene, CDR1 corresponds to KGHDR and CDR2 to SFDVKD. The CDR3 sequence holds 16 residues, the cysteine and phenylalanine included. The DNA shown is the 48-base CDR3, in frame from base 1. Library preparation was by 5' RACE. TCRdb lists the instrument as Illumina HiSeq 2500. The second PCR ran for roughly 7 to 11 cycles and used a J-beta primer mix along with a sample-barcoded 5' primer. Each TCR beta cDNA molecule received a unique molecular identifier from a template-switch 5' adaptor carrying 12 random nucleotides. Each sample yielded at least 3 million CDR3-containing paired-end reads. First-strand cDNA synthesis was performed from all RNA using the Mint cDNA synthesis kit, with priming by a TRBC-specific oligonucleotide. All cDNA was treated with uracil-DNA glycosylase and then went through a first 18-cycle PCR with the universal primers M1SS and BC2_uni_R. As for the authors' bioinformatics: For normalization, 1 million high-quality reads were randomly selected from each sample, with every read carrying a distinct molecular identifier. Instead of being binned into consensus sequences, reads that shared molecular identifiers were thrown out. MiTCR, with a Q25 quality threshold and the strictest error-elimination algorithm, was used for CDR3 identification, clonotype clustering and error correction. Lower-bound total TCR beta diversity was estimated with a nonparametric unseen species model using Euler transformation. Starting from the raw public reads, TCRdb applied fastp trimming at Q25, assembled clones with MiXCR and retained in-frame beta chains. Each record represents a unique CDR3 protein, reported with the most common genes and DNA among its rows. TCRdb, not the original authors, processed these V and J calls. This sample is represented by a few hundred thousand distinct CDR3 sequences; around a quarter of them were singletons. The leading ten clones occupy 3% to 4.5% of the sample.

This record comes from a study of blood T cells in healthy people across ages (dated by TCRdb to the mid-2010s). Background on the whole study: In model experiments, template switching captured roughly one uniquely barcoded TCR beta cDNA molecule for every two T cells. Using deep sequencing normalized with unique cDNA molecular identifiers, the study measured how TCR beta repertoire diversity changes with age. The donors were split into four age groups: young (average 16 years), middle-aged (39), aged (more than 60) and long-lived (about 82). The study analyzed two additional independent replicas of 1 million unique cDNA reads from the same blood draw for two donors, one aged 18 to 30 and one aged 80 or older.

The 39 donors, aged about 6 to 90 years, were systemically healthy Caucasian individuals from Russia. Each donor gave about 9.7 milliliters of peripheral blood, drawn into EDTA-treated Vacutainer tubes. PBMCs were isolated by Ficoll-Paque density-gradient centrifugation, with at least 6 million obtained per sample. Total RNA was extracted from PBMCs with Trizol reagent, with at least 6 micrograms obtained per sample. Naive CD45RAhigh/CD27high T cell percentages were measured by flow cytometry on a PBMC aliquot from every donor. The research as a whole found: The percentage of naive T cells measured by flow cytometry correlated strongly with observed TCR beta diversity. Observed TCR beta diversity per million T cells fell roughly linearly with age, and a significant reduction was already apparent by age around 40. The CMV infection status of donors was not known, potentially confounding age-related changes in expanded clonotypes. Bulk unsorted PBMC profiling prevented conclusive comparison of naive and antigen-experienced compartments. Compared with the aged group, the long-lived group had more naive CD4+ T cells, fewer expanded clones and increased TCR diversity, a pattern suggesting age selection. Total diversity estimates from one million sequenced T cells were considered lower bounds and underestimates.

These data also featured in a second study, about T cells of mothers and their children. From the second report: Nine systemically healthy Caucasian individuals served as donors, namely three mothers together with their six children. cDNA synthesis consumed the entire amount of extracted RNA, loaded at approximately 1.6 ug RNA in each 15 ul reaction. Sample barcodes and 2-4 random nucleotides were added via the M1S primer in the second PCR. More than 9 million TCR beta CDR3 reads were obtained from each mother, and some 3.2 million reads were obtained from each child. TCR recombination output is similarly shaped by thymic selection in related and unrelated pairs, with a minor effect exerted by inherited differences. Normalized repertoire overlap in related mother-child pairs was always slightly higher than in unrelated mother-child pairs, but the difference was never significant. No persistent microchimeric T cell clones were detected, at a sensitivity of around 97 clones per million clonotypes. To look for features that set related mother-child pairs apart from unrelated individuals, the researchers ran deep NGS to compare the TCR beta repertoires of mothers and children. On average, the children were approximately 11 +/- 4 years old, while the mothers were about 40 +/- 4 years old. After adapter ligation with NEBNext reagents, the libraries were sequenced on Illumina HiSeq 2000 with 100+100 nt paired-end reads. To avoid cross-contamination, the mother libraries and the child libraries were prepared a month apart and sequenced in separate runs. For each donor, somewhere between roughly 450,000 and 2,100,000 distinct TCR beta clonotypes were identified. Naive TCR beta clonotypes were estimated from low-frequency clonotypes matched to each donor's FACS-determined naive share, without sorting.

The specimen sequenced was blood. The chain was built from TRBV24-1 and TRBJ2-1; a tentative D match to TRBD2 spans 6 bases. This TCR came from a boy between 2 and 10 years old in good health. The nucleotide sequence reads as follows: TGTGCCACCAGTGATTTCGGGACTCACTACGGCCATGAGCAGTTCTTC. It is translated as CATSDFGTHYGHEQFF.